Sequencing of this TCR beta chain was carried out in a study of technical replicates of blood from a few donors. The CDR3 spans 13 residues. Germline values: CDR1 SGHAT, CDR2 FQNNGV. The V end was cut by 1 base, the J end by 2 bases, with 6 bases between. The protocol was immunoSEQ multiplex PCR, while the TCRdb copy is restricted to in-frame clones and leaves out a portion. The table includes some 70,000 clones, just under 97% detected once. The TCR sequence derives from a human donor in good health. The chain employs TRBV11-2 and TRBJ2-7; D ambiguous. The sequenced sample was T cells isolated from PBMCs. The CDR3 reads CASSLGRTYEQYF. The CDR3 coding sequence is TGTGCCAGCAGCTTAGGCAGAACCTACGAGCAGTACTTC. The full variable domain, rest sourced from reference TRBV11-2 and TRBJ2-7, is EAGVAQSPRYKIIEKRQSVAFWCNPISGHATLYWYQQILGQGPKLLIQFQNNGVVDDSQLPKDRFSAERLKGVDSTLKIQPAKLEDSAVYLCASSLGRTYEQYFGPGTRLTVT.